This T cell receptor beta chain was identified during a study of naive and memory T cell subsets. Study-wide points: Naive repertoires, especially CD8, held a few larger clonotypes, possibly memory cells re-expressing CD45RA. TCR abundance followed a power law differing between naive and memory subsets. Clonotypes here are unpaired alpha or beta chain sequences.

As to this clonotype: Its target is unknown.

An equimolar mix of two oligonucleotides served as the beta constant-region primer for TRBC1 and TRBC2. TCRdb passed the UMI-ligation and nested PCR reads through MiXCR, listing each CDR3 protein once. Of around 160,000 distinct CDR3 sequences listed, around 15% are singletons. CDR1 MNHEY and CDR2 SVGEGT come from the germline V gene. CDR3 length: 16 residues. After removal of 8 bases from V and 3 bases from J, the junction contained 12 bases not matched to a gene. The genes are TRBV6-2 or TRBV6-3 and TRBJ2-1, with TRBD2 matching over 8 bases. Sequencing was performed on naive CD4+ T cells from blood. This TCR derives from a human donor in good health. CDR3 region: CASVGSSGTFYNEQFF. Here the CDR3 DNA reads TGTGCCAGCGTTGGGAGTAGCGGGACTTTCTACAATGAGCAGTTCTTC.